These T cell receptor beta chains were read from a single sample in a study of shared clonotypes between healthy human individuals. The protocol was immunoSEQ multiplex PCR, while the TCRdb copy is restricted to in-frame clones and leaves out a portion. Found here are more than 450,000 clones, more than 65% of them singletons; the top ten hold over 10%. Sequences were obtained from PBMCs. The receptor source for this set is a woman in her thirties or forties in good health. Some clones in this sample may be carry-over from other donors' samples. Each CDR3 is given with its conserved first and last residue. Fields, in order: V gene, D gene, J gene, clone size, CDR3 protein, CDR3 DNA. The D gene is left open where the match is weak. Only part of the rows carry a size: once, few, many, or a class if the clone is expanded.

>TRBV7-8|TRBD2|TRBJ2-1|.
CASSLVWVAGGYNEQFF
TGTGCCAGCAGCTTAGTGTGGGTAGCGGGAGGCTACAATGAGCAGTTCTTC
>TRBV7-2|.|TRBJ2-1|.
CASSLAIGPYNEQFF
TGTGCCAGCAGCTTAGCGATCGGCCCATACAATGAGCAGTTCTTC
>TRBV18|TRBD1|TRBJ2-1|.
CASSPGDRGFWDNEQFF
TGTGCCAGCTCACCGGGGGACAGGGGATTTTGGGACAATGAGCAGTTCTTC
>TRBV7-9|TRBD1|TRBJ2-7|.
CASGQGDYEQYF
TGTGCCAGCGGACAGGGAGACTACGAGCAGTACTTC
>TRBV18|TRBD1|TRBJ1-2|.
CASSPPGQQYYGYTF
TGTGCCAGCTCACCACCGGGACAGCAATACTATGGCTACACCTTC
>TRBV4-3|TRBD2|TRBJ2-7|.
CASSRTSGTSYEQYF
TGCGCCAGCAGCCGGACTAGCGGGACGTCCTACGAGCAGTACTTC
>TRBV5-1|.|TRBJ2-2|once
CASSLEANSGELFF
TGCGCCAGCAGCTTGGAGGCTAACTCCGGGGAGCTGTTTTTT
>TRBV7-2|TRBD2|TRBJ2-4|.
CASRAGGDKNIQYF
TGTGCCAGCCGGGCGGGAGGTGACAAAAACATTCAGTACTTC
>TRBV7-2|TRBD2|TRBJ2-3|.
CASSLDGSGRHTDTQYF
TGTGCCAGCAGCTTAGATGGTAGCGGGAGGCACACAGATACGCAGTATTTT
>TRBV18|.|TRBJ2-3|.
CASSPGHTDTQYF
TGTGCCAGCTCACCGGGACACACAGATACGCAGTATTTT
>TRBV5-1|.|TRBJ2-1|.
CASSLARGLMGNEQFF
TGCGCCAGCAGCTTGGCCCGGGGCCTCATGGGCAATGAGCAGTTCTTC
>TRBV19|.|TRBJ1-2|.
CASSPQTAPSYGYTF
TGTGCCAGTAGTCCCCAGACAGCCCCTTCATATGGCTACACCTTC
>TRBV19|TRBD2|TRBJ2-5|.
CASSLGLAGVRQTQYF
TGTGCCAGTAGTCTTGGACTAGCGGGAGTAAGGCAGACCCAGTACTTC
>TRBV7-9|TRBD1|TRBJ2-1|.
CASSPGRGGTGLYNEQFF
TGTGCCAGCAGCCCGGGCCGTGGGGGGACAGGCCTTTACAATGAGCAGTTCTTC
>TRBV14|.|TRBJ2-1|once
CASSREYHNEQFF
TGTGCCAGCAGCCGCGAATATCACAATGAGCAGTTCTTC
>TRBV7-3|TRBD2|TRBJ2-2|.
CASSPGGGPRELFF
TGTGCCAGCAGCCCGGGGGGGGGCCCCCGGGAGCTGTTTTTT
>TRBV5-1|TRBD1|TRBJ1-4|.
CASSLGDRDEKLFF
TGCGCCAGCAGCTTGGGGGACAGGGATGAAAAACTGTTTTTT
>TRBV11-1|TRBD2|TRBJ2-1|.
CASSLVSSGRANEQFF
TGTGCCAGCAGCTTAGTTTCTAGCGGGAGGGCCAATGAGCAGTTCTTC
>TRBV30|TRBD2|TRBJ2-7|.
CAWKTSGIREQYF
TGTGCCTGGAAGACTAGCGGGATACGGGAGCAGTACTTC
>TRBV28|.|TRBJ2-5|.
CASSYQTGSGTQYF
TGTGCCAGCAGCTATCAGACAGGTTCGGGGACCCAGTACTTC
>TRBV11-2|TRBD2|TRBJ2-7|.
CASSLQTSGSFEQYF
TGTGCCAGCAGCTTACAGACTAGCGGGAGCTTCGAGCAGTACTTC
>TRBV7-9|TRBD2|TRBJ2-5|.
CASSLGVAGTEETQYF
TGTGCCAGCAGCTTAGGGGTAGCGGGAACGGAAGAGACCCAGTACTTC
>TRBV7-9|.|TRBJ2-1|many
CASSLAEVQFF
TGTGCCAGCAGCTTAGCGGAGGTGCAGTTCTTC
>TRBV5-5|TRBD1|TRBJ1-2|.
CASSLGFRDRVRSYTF
TGTGCCAGCAGCTTGGGTTTCCGGGACAGGGTAAGAAGCTACACCTTC
>TRBV27|.|TRBJ1-1|.
CASSFLGGGNTEAFF
TGTGCCAGCAGTTTTCTCGGGGGTGGGAACACTGAAGCTTTCTTT
>TRBV19|TRBD1|TRBJ1-1|few
CASSVPDRGAPEAFF
TGTGCCAGTAGTGTTCCGGACAGGGGAGCCCCTGAAGCTTTCTTT
>TRBV4-1|.|TRBJ2-7|.
CASSHPWGHEQYF
TGCGCCAGCAGCCACCCCTGGGGCCACGAGCAGTACTTC
>TRBV5-1|.|TRBJ2-6|.
CASSNQGLSGANVLTF
TGCGCCAGCAGCAACCAGGGGCTCTCTGGGGCCAACGTCCTGACTTTC
>TRBV11-2|TRBD2|TRBJ2-7|.
CASSLELAGAYEQYF
TGTGCCAGCAGCTTAGAACTAGCGGGGGCCTACGAGCAGTACTTC
>TRBV10-2|.|TRBJ2-3|.
CASSEADTQYF
TGCGCCAGCAGTGAGGCAGATACGCAGTATTTT
>TRBV27|.|TRBJ1-1|.
CASRRIGNTEAFF
TGTGCCAGCAGGCGGATTGGGAACACTGAAGCTTTCTTT
>TRBV10-3|.|TRBJ2-1|once
CAISDPNNEQFF
TGTGCCATCAGTGACCCCAACAATGAGCAGTTCTTC
>TRBV18|.|TRBJ1-5|.
CAGSLQGNNQPQHF
TGTGCCGGCTCATTACAGGGAAACAATCAGCCCCAGCATTTT
>TRBV5-6|.|TRBJ2-4|.
CASSLAGPKNIQYF
TGTGCCAGCAGCTTGGCGGGACCCAAAAACATTCAGTACTTC
>TRBV5-1|TRBD2|TRBJ2-5|.
CASSSTFSSGRVRETQYF
TGCGCCAGCAGCTCCACTTTCTCCAGCGGGAGGGTTCGAGAGACCCAGTACTTC
>TRBV19|TRBD2|TRBJ2-1|.
CASRQREGRHNEQFF
TGTGCCAGTAGGCAGCGGGAGGGCCGCCACAATGAGCAGTTCTTC
>TRBV25-1|.|TRBJ1-4|.
CASSGRPEKLFF
TGTGCCAGCAGTGGAAGGCCTGAAAAACTGTTTTTT
>TRBV9|.|TRBJ2-5|.
CASSVNWAGQETQYF
TGTGCCAGCAGCGTTAATTGGGCGGGACAAGAGACCCAGTACTTC
>TRBV7-3|.|TRBJ2-7|.
CASSLGDGTYDEQYF
TGTGCCAGCAGCTTAGGGGACGGGACCTACGACGAGCAGTACTTC
>TRBV27|.|TRBJ1-4|once
CASKRAGEKLFF
TGTGCCAGCAAGAGGGCAGGTGAAAAACTGTTTTTT
>TRBV7-2|TRBD1|TRBJ2-1|.
CASSSRQGAYNEQFF
TGTGCCAGCAGCTCTAGACAGGGGGCCTACAATGAGCAGTTCTTC
>TRBV18|.|TRBJ2-4|.
CASSPVPGLRGHPPGAKNIQYF
TGTGCCAGCTCACCAGTACCCGGTCTCCGGGGCCACCCTCCGGGTGCTAAAAACATTCAGTACTTC
>TRBV11-2|.|TRBJ2-3|.
CASSLGVGMPTDTQYF
TGTGCCAGCAGCTTAGGGGTCGGGATGCCGACAGATACGCAGTATTTT
>TRBV4-2|.|TRBJ2-7|.
CASSQDIVPYEQYF
TGTGCCAGCAGCCAAGATATCGTACCCTACGAGCAGTACTTC
>TRBV5-6|TRBD2|TRBJ2-7|many
CASSAGLRYEQYF
TGTGCCAGCAGCGCGGGACTACGGTACGAGCAGTACTTC
>TRBV7-6|.|TRBJ1-3|.
CASSLDSRFTSGNTIYF
TGTGCCAGCAGCTTAGACTCCAGGTTTACCTCTGGAAACACCATATATTTT
>TRBV30|.|TRBJ1-3|.
CAWIQSSGNTIYF
TGTGCCTGGATCCAGAGCTCTGGAAACACCATATATTTT
>TRBV7-8|TRBD1|TRBJ1-2|.
CASSRRQGMDYGYTF
TGTGCCAGCAGCCGCAGACAGGGAATGGACTATGGCTACACCTTC
>TRBV27|TRBD2|TRBJ2-3|.
CASSPITSGRGWDTQYF
TGTGCCAGCAGTCCAATTACTAGCGGGAGGGGGTGGGATACGCAGTATTTT
>TRBV7-9|.|TRBJ2-7|.
CASSSLDSYEQYF
TGTGCCAGCAGCTCGCTAGACTCCTACGAGCAGTACTTC
>TRBV21-1|.|TRBJ1-2|.
CASSIGGAYGYTF
TGTGCCAGCAGCATAGGGGGGGCGTACGGCTACACCTTC